This T cell receptor (beta chain) was recorded in a study of technical replicates of blood from a few donors (dated by TCRdb to about 2017). CDR1 MDHEN and CDR2 SYDVKM are derived from the germline V gene. V sheds 8 bases and J sheds 3 bases, leaving 14 bases between their ends. The CDR3 contains 14 residues, cysteine and phenylalanine counted. Only the CDR3 region is kept as DNA, spanning 42 bases read in frame from base 1. In regard to this clone: The target of this receptor is not known. Nothing much larger sits one base from this clone, and base qualities are not available.

Library prep was done by the immunoSEQ multiplex PCR assay. TCRdb mirrors the immuneACCESS table, restricted to in-frame sequences. Some clones are absent from its copies; in checked studies, under half trace to an unresolved V gene, and the reason for the others is unknown. The sample table shows 76,000 or so clones, and over 75% are seen once. 0.2% to 0.25% of the sample is taken by the ten largest. Material for sequencing was T cells isolated from PBMCs. This sequence originates from a human donor in good health. The sequence links TRBV28 to TRBJ1-3, with a weak D call of TRBD1 (5 bases match). The CDR3 reads CASSKTDRGNTIYF. The DNA sequence reads TGTGCCAGCTCAAAGACAGATCGTGGAAACACCATATATTTT.